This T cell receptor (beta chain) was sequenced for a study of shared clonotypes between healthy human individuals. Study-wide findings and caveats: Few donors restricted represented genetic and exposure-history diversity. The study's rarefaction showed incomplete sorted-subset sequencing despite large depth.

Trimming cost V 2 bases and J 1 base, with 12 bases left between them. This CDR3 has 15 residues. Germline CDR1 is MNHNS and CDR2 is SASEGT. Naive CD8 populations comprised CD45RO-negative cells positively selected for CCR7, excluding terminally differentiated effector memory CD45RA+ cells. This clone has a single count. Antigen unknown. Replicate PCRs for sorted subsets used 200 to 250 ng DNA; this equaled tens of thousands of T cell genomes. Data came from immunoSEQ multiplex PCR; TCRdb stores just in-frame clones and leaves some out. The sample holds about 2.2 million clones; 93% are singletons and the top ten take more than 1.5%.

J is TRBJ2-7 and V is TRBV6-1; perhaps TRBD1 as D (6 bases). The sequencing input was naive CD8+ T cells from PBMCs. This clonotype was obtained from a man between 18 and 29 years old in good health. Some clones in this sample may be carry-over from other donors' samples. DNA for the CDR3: TGTGCCAGCAGTGAATGGTGGGGGCCATCCTACGAGCAGTACTTC. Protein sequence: CASSEWWGPSYEQYF.